This entry features one TCR beta chain sequence. The CDR3 consists of 15 residues. Per germline, CDR1 MNHEY and CDR2 SMNVEV (reference sequence). The trim removed 6 bases at V and 3 bases at J, leaving 8 bases unmatched. While infection was still active, Seattle patients were enrolled and then followed longitudinally. These data originate in a study of blood T cell repertoires in COVID-19. Study details: The samples span acute and convalescent COVID-19 from the United States, Italy and Spain. Nucleic acid was either cDNA or gDNA, and it came from T cells, B-cell-depleted T cells, or PBMCs.

Authors' processing steps: Scientists estimated how many nucleated cells there were by amplifying reference gene primers. The assay was immunoSEQ multiplex PCR, and TCRdb's table has in-frame clones only and misses some. The V and J calls and clone size are taken from that table; D and trimming were inferred from the DNA. The sample includes 350,000 to 400,000 clones, 89% seen only once; the top ten take 2.5% to 3.5%. The sequenced material came from peripheral blood. The chain employs TRBV27 and TRBJ2-1; TRBD2 aligns across 7 bases. The sequence derives from a woman in her 30s with COVID-19, enrolled during active disease. The CDR3 sequence: CASSPTSAGYNEQFF. For the CDR3, the DNA is TGTGCCAGCAGCCCTACTAGCGCCGGCTACAATGAGCAGTTCTTC.